These 2 T cell receptor beta chains share one sample of origin, sequenced in a study of T cell changes during pregnancy in multiple sclerosis. Measured with immunoSEQ multiplex PCR; TCRdb has only the in-frame clones, and not every one. The sample records roughly 16,000 clones, roughly 87% being singletons. Sequencing was performed on CD8+ T cells from peripheral blood mononuclear cells, taken after pregnancy. The receptors stem from a female donor in good health, enrolled as a control in a pregnancy study.

This clone is labeled as medium-sized. CDR3 nucleotide sequence: TGTGCCAGCACCCGGAAGGGAGTGAAGAAAGCTTTCTTT. Its translation is CASTRKGVKKAFF. This chain connects TRBV28 to TRBJ1-1; D unclear. This CDR3 has 13 amino acids. The germline V and J ends were trimmed by 7 bases and 9 bases, with 18 bases remaining between them. In germline, CDR1 is MDHEN, CDR2 SYDVKM.

The rearrangement links TRBV7-9 to TRBJ2-1, with 9 bases that match TRBD2. V trimming: 5 bases; J trimming: 4 bases; junction bases outside the gene matches: 9. The CDR3 is 16 residues long. The germline V gene encodes CDR1 SEHNR and CDR2 FQNEAQ (reference sequence). CDR3 nucleotides: TGTGCCAGCAGCCATAGCGGGGGACGACCTTACAATGAGCAGTTCTTC. This sequence encodes CASSHSGGRPYNEQFF.